The clone carrying this T cell receptor beta chain was recorded a few times. Its antigen is unknown. This specimen belongs to a study of T-cell reconstitution after alpha-beta-depleted transplantation in children. Study-wide findings and caveats: It was reported that alpha-beta T cells came from several hundred expanded graft clones (about two months after transplant). Newly generated T cells supplied most T-cell counts and diversity one year post-transplant. Some patients' high day-60 TCRbeta diversity was traced to surviving recipient T cells and thymic progenitors.

This CDR3 is built from 13 residues. CDR1 is MNHEY, CDR2 SMNVEV, per germline (reference sequence). The V gene lost 5 bases and the J gene lost 1 base, with 7 bases spanning the gap. TCRbeta library preparation incorporated unique molecular identifiers. TCRdb recomputed calls from the PCR reads with MiXCR, one row per CDR3 protein. The sample lists hundreds of thousands of distinct CDR3 sequences, 10% occurring once. The clonotype was recovered from a child aged 2-15 years with inherited bone marrow failure, due to receive a stem cell transplant. V is TRBV27 and J is TRBJ2-3; D is perhaps TRBD1 (5 bases). This specimen consisted of PBMCs, obtained before TCRalphabeta/CD19-depleted stem cell transplant. The CDR3 bases are TGTGCCAGCAGTAAAGGGGGCACAGATACGCAGTATTTT. This translates into CASSKGGTDTQYF.